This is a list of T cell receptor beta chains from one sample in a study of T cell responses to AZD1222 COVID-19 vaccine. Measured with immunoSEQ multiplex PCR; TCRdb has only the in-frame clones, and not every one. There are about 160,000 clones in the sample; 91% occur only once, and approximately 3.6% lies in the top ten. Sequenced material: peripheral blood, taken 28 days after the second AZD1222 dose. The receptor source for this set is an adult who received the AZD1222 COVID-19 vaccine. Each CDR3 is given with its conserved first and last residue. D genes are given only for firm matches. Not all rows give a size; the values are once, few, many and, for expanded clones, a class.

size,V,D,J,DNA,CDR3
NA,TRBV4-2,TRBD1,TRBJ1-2,TGTGCCAGCAGCCAAGATGGAGGCAGCGTTAGGGGGCCGGACTATGGCTACACCTTC,CASSQDGGSVRGPDYGYTF
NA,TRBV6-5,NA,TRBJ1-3,TGTGCCAGCGGGGTGACGGGAAACACCATATATTTT,CASGVTGNTIYF
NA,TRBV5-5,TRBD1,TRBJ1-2,TGTGCCAGTTCACAGGGGATCCCTAACTATGGCTACACCTTC,CASSQGIPNYGYTF
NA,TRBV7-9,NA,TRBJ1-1,TGTGCCAGCAGTCAGCAGAACACTGAAGCTTTCTTT,CASSQQNTEAFF
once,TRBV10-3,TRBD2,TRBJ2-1,TGTGCCATCAGTGTCTTGGCGGGAGAAGCCAATGAGCAGTTCTTC,CAISVLAGEANEQFF
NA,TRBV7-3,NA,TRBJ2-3,TGTGCCAGCAGTGCGGGAGATACGCAGTATTTT,CASSAGDTQYF
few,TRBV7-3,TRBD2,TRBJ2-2,TGTGCCAGCAGTCTCACAGGGCTAGCGGGTTTCACCGGGGAGCTGTTTTTT,CASSLTGLAGFTGELFF
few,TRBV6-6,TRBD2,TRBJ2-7,TGTGCCAGCAGTTACTCCCGGACTAGCGGATCCTACGAGCAGTACTTC,CASSYSRTSGSYEQYF
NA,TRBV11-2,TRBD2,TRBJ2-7,TGTGCCAGCAGCACCCCTAGCGGGGGGGCTTACGAGCAGTACTTC,CASSTPSGGAYEQYF
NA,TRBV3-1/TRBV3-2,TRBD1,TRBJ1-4,TGTGCCAGCAGCCCGCCTAAGAGGGACAGGGTAGGGGAAAAACTGTTTTTT,CASSPPKRDRVGEKLFF
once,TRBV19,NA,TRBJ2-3,TGTGCCAGTAGTATAGACCTCGACTCTACAGATACGCAGTATTTT,CASSIDLDSTDTQYF
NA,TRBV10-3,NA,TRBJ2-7,TGTGCCATCAGTGATGGCGAGCAGTACTTC,CAISDGEQYF
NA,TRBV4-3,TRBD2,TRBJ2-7,TGCGCCAGCAGCCTTCGACTAGCGGCCTACGAGCAGTACTTC,CASSLRLAAYEQYF
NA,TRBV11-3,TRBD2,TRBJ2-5,TGTGCCAGCAGCTCTCGGACTAGAAGAGAGACCCAGTACTTC,CASSSRTRRETQYF
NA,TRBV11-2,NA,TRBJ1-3,TGTGCCAGCAGCGCCAGAGTCCGCTCTGGAAACACCATATATTTT,CASSARVRSGNTIYF
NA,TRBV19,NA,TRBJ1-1,TGTGCCAGTAGTTTGGAACGGGGGTCCACTGAAGCTTTCTTT,CASSLERGSTEAFF
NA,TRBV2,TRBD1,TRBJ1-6,TGTGCCAGCAAGGGACAGGGGGCGTGGAATTCACCCCTCCACTTT,CASKGQGAWNSPLHF
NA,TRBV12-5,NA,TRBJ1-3,TGTGCTAGTTGGGCGGACTACGGAAACACCATATATTTT,CASWADYGNTIYF
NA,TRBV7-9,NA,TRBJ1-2,TGTGCCAGCAGCTTCGGTGTGGGTGAAGAACCCTATGGCTACACCTTC,CASSFGVGEEPYGYTF
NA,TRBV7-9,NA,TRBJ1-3,TGTGCCAGCAGCTTAGACAGAAACACCATATATTTT,CASSLDRNTIYF
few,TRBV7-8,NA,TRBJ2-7,TGTGCCAGCAGCCATCAACTGGGCTCCTACGAGCAGTACTTC,CASSHQLGSYEQYF
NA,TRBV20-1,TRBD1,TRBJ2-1,TGCAGTGCTAGTCCCCCGGGACAGCTATACAATGAGCAGTTCTTC,CSASPPGQLYNEQFF
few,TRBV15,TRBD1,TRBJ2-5,TGTGCCACCAGCTGGGACAGGGGAGGCGGAGAGACCCAGTACTTC,CATSWDRGGGETQYF
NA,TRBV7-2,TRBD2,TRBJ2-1,TGTGCCAGCAGCGTAGGACTAGCGGGAGTTGATGAGCAGTTCTTC,CASSVGLAGVDEQFF
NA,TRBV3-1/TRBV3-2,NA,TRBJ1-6,TGTGCCAGCAGCACATCAGGTCCCATCATACATCATAATTCACCCCTCCACTTT,CASSTSGPIIHHNSPLHF
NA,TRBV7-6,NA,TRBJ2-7,TGTGCCAGCAGCCCCGGCGGGACAGTGAGCTCCTACGAGCAGTACTTC,CASSPGGTVSSYEQYF
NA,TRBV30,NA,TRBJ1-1,TGTGCCTGGGTGGGGGGCACTGAAGCTTTCTTT,CAWVGGTEAFF
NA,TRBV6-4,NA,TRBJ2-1,TGTGCCAGCAGTCGGACGGTACAAAATGAGCAGTTCTTC,CASSRTVQNEQFF
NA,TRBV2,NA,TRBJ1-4,TGTGCCAGCAGAAACAGGGCAGGAGCAACTAATGAAAAACTGTTTTTT,CASRNRAGATNEKLFF
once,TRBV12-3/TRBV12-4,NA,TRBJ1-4,TGTGCCAGCAGTTTACGGGGAGGACTGTTTTTT,CASSLRGGLFF
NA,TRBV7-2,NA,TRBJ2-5,TGTGCCAGCAGCTTAAGGGCCAGTTCGGAGACCCAGTACTTC,CASSLRASSETQYF
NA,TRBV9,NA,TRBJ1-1,TGTGCCAGCAGTCTGACTCCGGGGGCGAGCACTGAAGCTTTCTTT,CASSLTPGASTEAFF
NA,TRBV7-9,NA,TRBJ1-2,TGTGCCAGCAGCCCGGGAGGGCCAGGAGGCTACACCTTC,CASSPGGPGGYTF
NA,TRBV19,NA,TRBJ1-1,TGTGCCAGTAGTTCCGACCTTCAGGTTTTCACTGAAGCTTTCTTT,CASSSDLQVFTEAFF
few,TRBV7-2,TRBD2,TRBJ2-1,TGTGCCAGCAGTACTAGCGGCTCCTACAATGAGCAGTTCTTC,CASSTSGSYNEQFF
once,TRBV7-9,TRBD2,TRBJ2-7,TGTGCCAGCAGCTTACGGGGGGTGAGTTACGAGCAGTACTTC,CASSLRGVSYEQYF
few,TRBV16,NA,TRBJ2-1,TGTGCCAGCAGACCTATAGTTAACAATGAGCAGTTCTTC,CASRPIVNNEQFF
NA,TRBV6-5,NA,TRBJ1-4,TGTGCCAGCAAACGTTTGACACAAACTAATGAAAAACTGTTTTTT,CASKRLTQTNEKLFF
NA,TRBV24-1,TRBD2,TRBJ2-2,TGTGCCACCAGTGAACCTACTAGCGGGAGCGGCACCGGGGAGCTGTTTTTT,CATSEPTSGSGTGELFF
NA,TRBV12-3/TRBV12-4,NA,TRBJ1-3,TGTGCCAGCACAGAGGGTGACACCATATATTTT,CASTEGDTIYF
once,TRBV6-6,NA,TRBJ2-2,TGTGCCAGCAGTGGGACGCTGAACACCGGGGAGCTGTTTTTT,CASSGTLNTGELFF
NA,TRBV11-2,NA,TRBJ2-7,TGTGCCAGCAGCTTAGATCCTTGGCAGTCCTACGAGCAGTACTTC,CASSLDPWQSYEQYF
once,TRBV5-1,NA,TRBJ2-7,TGCGCCAGCAGCTTGGCCATGAATAGAGAGGCCAGCGAGCAGTACTTC,CASSLAMNREASEQYF
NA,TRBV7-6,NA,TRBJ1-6,TGTGCCAGCAGCTTTCGACAGGAGAATTCACCCCTCCACTTT,CASSFRQENSPLHF